The 14 T cell receptor beta chains below come from one sample, sequenced in a study of identical twins. A single record per CDR3 protein comes from TCRdb applying MiXCR to the 5' RACE reads. The data show roughly 260,000 distinct CDR3 sequences, with approximately 8% seen just once and less than 6.5% held by the top ten. These records were also assigned to another study, of yellow fever vaccine responses in identical twins.

Sequenced material: CD8+ T cells sorted from blood. The source is a woman in her late teens or twenties in good health.

The V and J genes are TRBV5-1 and TRBJ1-1; D is undetermined. The CDR3 has 13 amino acids. V shed 0 bases and J shed 7 bases, with 10 bases lying between them. Per germline, CDR1 SGHRS and CDR2 YFSETQ. The CDR3 spells CASSLAGHDEAFF. As DNA, the CDR3 is TGCGCCAGCAGCTTGGCTGGGCATGATGAAGCTTTCTTT. Together with reference TRBV5-1 and TRBJ1-1, the CDR3 gives the full variable domain: KAGVTQTPRYLIKTRGQQVTLSCSPISGHRSVSWYQQTPGQGLQFLFEYFSETQRNKGNFPGRFSGRQFSNSRSEMNVSTLELGDSALYLCASSLAGHDEAFFGQGTRLTVV.

This clonotype was counted many times. The rearrangement uses TRBV29-1 and TRBJ2-2, with TRBD2 matching 7 bases. V was clipped by 7 bases and J by 0 bases; unmatched bases: 5. This CDR3 is 14 amino acids long. The germline CDR1 and CDR2 sequences are SQVTM and ANQGSEA. CDR3 DNA: TGCAGCGCACTCAGCGGGGCGAACACCGGGGAGCTGTTTTTT. Translated: CSALSGANTGELFF.

This clonotype occurred a few times. V and J are TRBV15 and TRBJ2-7; no clear D gene. The length of the CDR3 is 13 residues. From germline, CDR1 is LNHNV and CDR2 YYDKDF (reference sequence). Trimming shortened V by 0 bases and J by 2 bases, and 5 bases separated the two germline ends. DNA of the CDR3: TGTGCCACCAGCAGAGATGTGACCTACGAGCAGTACGTC. It is translated as CATSRDVTYEQYV.

This clonotype was seen a few times. The CDR3 coding sequence is TGTGCCACCAAACCTCCAGGGGGTCTGAACACTGAAGCTTTCTTT. Protein product: CATKPPGGLNTEAFF. The chain couples TRBV15 to TRBJ1-1; 7 nucleotides align to TRBD1. CDR3 length: 15 amino acids. With 7 bases clipped from V and 0 bases from J, the junction kept 8 bases outside the gene matches. Germline V gives CDR1 LNHNV, CDR2 YYDKDF (reference sequence).

There are a few counts of this clonotype. V and J are TRBV5-6 and TRBJ1-3, with 9 bases matching TRBD1. Germline CDR1 and CDR2: SGHDT and YYEEEE. V lost 0 bases, J lost 5 bases, and 3 bases stayed unmatched. The CDR3 totals 15 residues. The CDR3 sequence is CASSLEGTGRNTIYF. The DNA of the CDR3 is TGTGCCAGCAGCTTGGAAGGGACAGGGAGAAACACCATATATTTT.

This clonotype was found many times. J is TRBJ1-4 and V is TRBV4-1, with D uncertain. Trimming left V 0 bases short and J 0 bases short, with 5 bases between. The CDR3 extends over 15 amino acids. Germline CDR1 is MGHRA and CDR2 is YSYEKL. This CDR3 is CASSQDPATNEKLFF. The CDR3 nucleotides read TGCGCCAGCAGCCAAGATCCAGCAACTAATGAAAAACTGTTTTTT.

In its sample, this clonotype was seen a few times. The chain couples TRBV20-1 to TRBJ2-5, with TRBD2 identical over 9 bases. CDR1 and CDR2 from the germline V gene are DFQATT and SNEGSKA (reference sequence). The CDR3 is 15 amino acids. V shed 6 bases, J shed 4 bases, and the junction held 12 bases outside the gene matches. The CDR3 coding sequence is TGCAGTGCCAAATCCGGGACTAGCTCTAGAGAGACCCAGTACTTC. Its protein product is CSAKSGTSSRETQYF.

This clonotype showed up many times. V usage is TRBV7-7 and J usage is TRBJ2-5; D perhaps matches TRBD1 (6 bases). This CDR3 contains 16 residues. Germline CDR1 is SSHAT and CDR2 is FNYEAQ (reference sequence). V lost 0 bases to trimming and J lost 1 base, with 12 bases between them. The CDR3 nucleotides are TGTGCCAGCAGCTTAGCTTCGGGGACACCCCAAGAGACCCAGTACTTC. The encoded protein is CASSLASGTPQETQYF.

This clonotype was found many times. The chain is built from TRBV5-6 and TRBJ1-4; weak D call: TRBD1 (5 bases). The CDR3 has 14 amino acids. Trimming pared 4 bases from V and 7 bases from J, leaving 14 bases between. Per germline, CDR1 SGHDT and CDR2 YYEEEE. The DNA for the CDR3 is TGTGCCAGCAGCCGCATGCCGGGGGGTGAAAAACTGTTTTTT. It yields the protein CASSRMPGGEKLFF. Using reference TRBV5-6 and TRBJ1-4 for the parts outside the CDR3, the full variable domain is DAGVTQSPTHLIKTRGQQVTLRCSPKSGHDTVSWYQQALGQGPQFIFQYYEEEERQRGNFPDRFSGHQFPNYSSELNVNALLLGDSALYLCASSRMPGGEKLFFGSGTQLSVL.

The chain combines TRBV4-1 with TRBJ2-2; D is unresolved. V was shortened by 4 bases and J by 0 bases, with 12 bases between the two germline ends. The CDR3 spans 16 residues. Per the germline V gene, CDR1 is MGHRA and CDR2 is YSYEKL. The CDR3 here is CASSPPSTTNTGELFF. CDR3 in DNA: TGCGCCAGCAGCCCTCCTTCGACGACGAACACCGGGGAGCTGTTTTTT.

Many counts were recorded for this clonotype. J is TRBJ2-3 and V is TRBV12-3 or TRBV12-4, with 8 positions matching TRBD2. The CDR3 is 15 residues long. After removal of 3 bases from V and 2 bases from J, the junction contained 4 bases not matched to a gene. CDR3 loop: CASSFSGGLTDTQYF. DNA of the CDR3: TGTGCCAGCAGTTTTTCGGGGGGGCTCACAGATACGCAGTATTTT.

This clonotype was detected only a few times. V gene TRBV9 combines with J gene TRBJ2-7, with D tentatively TRBD1 or TRBD2 (5 bases each). V was pared by 3 bases and J by 3 bases, with 19 bases between. Germline CDR1 reads SGDLS; CDR2 reads YYNGEE. The CDR3 length is 16 residues. The DNA for the CDR3 is TGTGCCAGCAGCGCCCGGATGGGGACGAGCGTCTACGAGCAGTACTTC. Protein product: CASSARMGTSVYEQYF.

There are many counts of this clonotype. The CDR3 is CASSWGLAGGNTDTQYF. CDR3 DNA: TGTGCCAGCAGCTGGGGTTTAGCGGGAGGGAACACAGATACGCAGTATTTT. The V and J genes are TRBV7-8 and TRBJ2-3, with 11 bases fitting TRBD2. Germline V gene data show CDR1 as SGHVS and CDR2 as FQNEAQ. The length of the CDR3 is 17 residues. Trimming took 4 bases from V and 2 from J; bases not matched to a gene: 8.

This chain joins TRBV7-2 and TRBJ2-3, with 9 nucleotides matching TRBD1. With 5 bases clipped from V and 2 bases from J, the junction kept 5 bases outside the gene matches. This CDR3 contains 15 residues. Germline assignment: CDR1 SGHTA and CDR2 FQGNSA. As DNA, the CDR3 is TGTGCCAGCAGCGAGACAGGGGGAGACACAGATACGCAGTATTTT. Protein sequence: CASSETGGDTDTQYF.